This is a list of T cell receptor beta chains from one sample in a study of blood T cell repertoires in COVID-19. The protocol was immunoSEQ multiplex PCR, while the TCRdb copy is restricted to in-frame clones and leaves out a portion. The table includes approximately 170,000 clones, around 82% detected once. Material: peripheral blood. The receptors shown here come from a man in his sixties with active or convalescent COVID-19. Both conserved end residues are part of each CDR3. The order of the fields is clone size, D gene, J gene, V gene, CDR3 protein, CDR3 DNA. D genes are given only for firm matches. Size tells how often a clone was seen (once, few, many) or the class of an expanded clone, and some rows leave it out.

NA TRBD1 TRBJ2-5 TRBV28 CASSLGQGKGTQYF TGTGCCAGCAGTTTGGGACAGGGCAAAGGGACCCAGTACTTC
NA NA TRBJ2-7 TRBV4-1 CASSQTPIGSPYEQYF TGCGCCAGCAGCCAAACGCCAATCGGGAGTCCCTACGAGCAGTACTTC
NA NA TRBJ1-2 TRBV28 CASTTFWGGGYGYTF TGTGCCAGCACCACTTTTTGGGGGGGAGGATATGGCTACACCTTC
NA NA TRBJ2-7 TRBV5-4 CASSLGRGSSYEQYF TGTGCCAGCAGCTTGGGCAGGGGAAGCTCCTACGAGCAGTACTTC
NA TRBD2 TRBJ2-7 TRBV29-1 CSVKAGGSGEQYF TGCAGCGTCAAAGCGGGAGGGTCGGGCGAGCAGTACTTC
NA NA TRBJ1-2 TRBV6-5 CASSYVGLVYGYTF TGTGCCAGCAGTTACGTCGGGTTGGTCTATGGCTACACCTTC
NA NA TRBJ1-5 TRBV12-3/TRBV12-4 CASSLSQGQPQHF TGTGCCAGCAGTTTGTCGCAGGGGCAGCCCCAGCATTTT
NA TRBD1 TRBJ1-5 TRBV2 CASSLQGNQPQHF TGTGCCAGCAGTTTACAGGGGAATCAGCCCCAGCATTTT
NA NA TRBJ2-7 TRBV11-2 CASSSTSAYEQYF TGTGCCAGCAGCTCGACTAGTGCCTACGAGCAGTACTTC
once TRBD1 TRBJ2-1 TRBV7-7 CASSPTRQGNEQFF TGTGCTAGCAGCCCGACTCGACAGGGAAATGAGCAGTTCTTC
NA TRBD1 TRBJ2-6 TRBV7-3 CASSGPGQGISGANVLTF TGTGCCAGCAGCGGACCGGGACAGGGAATTTCCGGGGCCAACGTCCTGACTTTC
NA NA TRBJ1-1 TRBV6-5 CASSYSQANTEAFF TGTGCCAGCAGTTACTCACAGGCGAACACTGAAGCTTTCTTT
NA NA TRBJ2-1 TRBV18 CASSLFAQADEQFF TGTGCCAGCTCGCTCTTCGCACAGGCCGATGAGCAGTTCTTC
many NA TRBJ2-7 TRBV5-3 CARSSQTYEQYF TGTGCCAGAAGCAGCCAAACCTACGAGCAGTACTTC
NA TRBD1 TRBJ1-2 TRBV10-3 CAISATGLDGYTF TGTGCCATCAGTGCGACAGGGTTGGACGGCTACACCTTC
few NA TRBJ1-1 TRBV7-9 CASFKNRETEAFF TGTGCCAGCTTCAAGAACAGGGAAACTGAAGCTTTCTTT
NA NA TRBJ2-7 TRBV7-9 CASSLISRDRSYEQYF TGTGCCAGCAGCTTAATTTCCCGAGACAGGTCCTACGAGCAGTACTTC
NA TRBD1 TRBJ2-7 TRBV4-1 CASSHFTGTGSYEQYF TGCGCCAGCAGCCATTTCACCGGGACAGGGTCTTACGAGCAGTACTTC
NA NA TRBJ2-1 TRBV18 CASSPDRTYYNEQFF TGTGCCAGCTCACCAGACAGGACCTACTACAATGAGCAGTTCTTC
NA NA TRBJ1-3 TRBV13 CASSLISGNTIYF TGTGCCAGCAGCTTAATCAGTGGAAACACCATATATTTT
NA NA TRBJ1-2 TRBV6-5 CASTPGYGYTF TGTGCCAGCACCCCGGGGTATGGCTACACCTTC
NA NA TRBJ2-2 TRBV6-4 CASSDWGGGELFF TGTGCCAGCAGTGACTGGGGCGGCGGGGAGCTGTTTTTT
NA NA TRBJ1-5 TRBV3-1/TRBV3-2 CASSRGGTSNQPQHF TGTGCCAGCAGCAGGGGGGGGACTAGCAATCAGCCCCAGCATTTT
NA TRBD2 TRBJ2-7 TRBV4-2 CASSQDPGTSEYEQYF TGTGCCAGCAGCCAAGATCCCGGGACTAGCGAGTACGAGCAGTACTTC
many TRBD2 TRBJ2-3 TRBV11-2 CASSAAGGMGIPTQYF TGTGCCAGCAGCGCAGCCGGGGGGATGGGAATCCCTACGCAGTATTTT
NA NA TRBJ2-7 TRBV11-2 CASSLRREGSYEQYF TGTGCCAGCAGCTTACGACGGGAAGGGTCCTACGAGCAGTACTTC
NA NA TRBJ2-7 TRBV5-4 CASSIRTDNSYEQYF TGTGCCAGCAGCATAAGGACTGACAATTCCTACGAGCAGTACTTC
NA TRBD1 TRBJ1-5 TRBV7-2 CASSLAPAGGNQPQHF TGTGCCAGCAGCTTAGCGCCGGCAGGGGGTAATCAGCCCCAGCATTTT
NA TRBD2 TRBJ2-3 TRBV5-1 CASSLAGTSATDTQYF TGCGCCAGCAGCTTGGCAGGGACTAGCGCCACAGATACGCAGTATTTT
NA TRBD2 TRBJ2-3 TRBV20-1 CSASVLAGAADTQYF TGCAGTGCTAGTGTTCTAGCGGGGGCCGCAGATACGCAGTATTTT
NA TRBD2 TRBJ2-2 TRBV6-5 CASRTSGHNTGELFF TGTGCCAGCAGAACTAGCGGGCATAACACCGGGGAGCTGTTTTTT
NA NA TRBJ1-3 TRBV19 CASGISGNTIYF TGTGCTTCTGGCATCTCTGGAAACACCATATATTTT
NA NA TRBJ2-5 TRBV14 CASSPTTGTQETQYF TGTGCCAGCAGCCCAACGACAGGGACTCAAGAGACCCAGTACTTC
once TRBD1 TRBJ2-7 TRBV11-2 CASSPRGTGRYEQYF TGTGCCAGCAGCCCACGGGGGACAGGGAGATACGAGCAGTACTTC
NA NA TRBJ1-1 TRBV4-1 CASSPFDEEVTEAFF TGCGCCAGCAGCCCCTTCGATGAGGAGGTCACTGAAGCTTTCTTT
NA TRBD1 TRBJ2-3 TRBV6-5 CASRTGDGTDTQYF TGTGCCAGCAGGACAGGGGACGGCACAGATACGCAGTATTTT
NA TRBD2 TRBJ2-1 TRBV11-2 CASSLLAGPRGEQFF TGTGCCAGCAGCTTACTAGCGGGGCCTAGGGGCGAGCAGTTCTTC
many TRBD2 TRBJ2-7 TRBV5-1 CASSGLAGREQYF TGCGCCAGCAGCGGACTAGCGGGGCGGGAGCAGTACTTC
few TRBD1 TRBJ1-3 TRBV3-1/TRBV3-2 CASSGTGGNTIYF TGTGCCAGCAGTGGGACAGGGGGGAACACCATATATTTT
NA TRBD1 TRBJ2-5 TRBV11-3 CASSPGQGPRETQYF TGTGCCAGCAGCCCGGGACAGGGGCCCCGAGAGACCCAGTACTTC
NA NA TRBJ2-2 TRBV11-3 CASSLRPSNTGELFF TGTGCCAGCAGCCTGCGGCCTTCGAACACCGGGGAGCTGTTTTTT
NA TRBD1 TRBJ1-6 TRBV6-1 CASRGQNNSPLHF TGTGCCAGCAGGGGACAGAATAATTCACCCCTCCACTTT
NA TRBD1 TRBJ1-1 TRBV11-2 CASSITTGGGTEAFF TGTGCCAGCAGCATCACGACAGGGGGGGGAACTGAAGCTTTCTTT
NA NA TRBJ2-3 TRBV19 CASSIGAGDTDTQYF TGTGCCAGTAGTATTGGGGCAGGAGACACAGATACGCAGTATTTT
NA TRBD2 TRBJ2-5 TRBV5-1 CASTLTGTTQETQYF TGCGCCAGCACCCTGACTGGGACTACCCAAGAGACCCAGTACTTC
NA NA TRBJ1-6 TRBV6-5 CASSRQLGDSPLHF TGTGCCAGCAGTAGACAGTTAGGGGATTCACCCCTCCACTTT
NA TRBD1 TRBJ1-2 TRBV20-1 CSASPPDRSSNYGYTF TGCAGTGCTAGTCCCCCGGACAGGAGCTCTAACTATGGCTACACCTTC
NA TRBD1 TRBJ1-2 TRBV6-6 CASSPRGQLFTNYGYTF TGTGCCAGCAGTCCCAGGGGACAGCTTTTTACTAACTATGGCTACACCTTC
NA TRBD1 TRBJ1-1 TRBV6-1 CASSEPGGTEAFF TGTGCCAGCAGTGAGCCAGGGGGCACTGAAGCTTTCTTT
NA NA TRBJ1-3 TRBV7-2 CASSLAQPRGNTIYF TGTGCCAGCAGCTTAGCTCAACCGAGAGGAAACACCATATATTTT
NA NA TRBJ2-3 TRBV14 CASSRPGSRVTQYF TGTGCCAGCAGCCGGCCGGGCAGCAGGGTTACGCAGTATTTT
NA NA TRBJ1-2 TRBV28 CASSLATPNYGYTF TGTGCCAGCAGTTTAGCGACACCTAACTATGGCTACACCTTC
NA TRBD2 TRBJ2-7 TRBV14 CASSQESGAAYEQYF TGTGCCAGCAGCCAAGAAAGCGGGGCCGCCTACGAGCAGTACTTC
once NA TRBJ1-2 TRBV29-1 CSVGGQSNYGYTF TGCAGCGTAGGCGGACAGAGTAACTATGGCTACACCTTC
NA TRBD1 TRBJ1-2 TRBV3-1/TRBV3-2 CASSQGQGTLSYGYTF TGTGCCAGCAGCCAAGGACAGGGAACACTCTCCTATGGCTACACCTTC